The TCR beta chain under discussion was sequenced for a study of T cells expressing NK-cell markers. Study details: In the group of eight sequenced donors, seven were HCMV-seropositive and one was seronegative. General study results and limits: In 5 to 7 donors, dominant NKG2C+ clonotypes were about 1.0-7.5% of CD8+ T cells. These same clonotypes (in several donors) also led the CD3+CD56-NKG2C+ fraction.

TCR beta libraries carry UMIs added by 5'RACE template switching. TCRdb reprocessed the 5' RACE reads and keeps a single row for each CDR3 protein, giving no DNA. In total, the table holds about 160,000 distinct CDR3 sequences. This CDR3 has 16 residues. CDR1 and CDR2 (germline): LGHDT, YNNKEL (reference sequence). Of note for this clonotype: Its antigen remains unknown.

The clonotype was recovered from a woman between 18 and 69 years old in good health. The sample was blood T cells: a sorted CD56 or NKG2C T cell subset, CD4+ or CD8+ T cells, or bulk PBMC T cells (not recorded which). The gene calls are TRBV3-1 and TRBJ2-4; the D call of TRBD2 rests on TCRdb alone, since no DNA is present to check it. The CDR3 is CASSPFRGGPGDIQYF.